These 5 T cell receptor beta chains originate from one sample sequenced in a study of T cell responses to AZD1222 COVID-19 vaccine (dated by TCRdb to the early 2020s). According to the study, the label for this sample's time point signals: baseline before first vaccination. Receptors were amplified or captured by the immunoSEQ multiplex PCR assay. This immuneACCESS table, as held by TCRdb, lists in-frame sequences with V and J called but not all clones. Of the missing ones, under half trace to an unresolved V gene in checked studies; the others have no known cause. This sample has 90,000 to 150,000 clones in its table, and approximately 90% of those were observed once. The ten largest clones take up approximately 7.5% of the sample. The sequenced sample was peripheral blood, obtained on day 0 of AZD1222 vaccination. These receptors were taken from an adult in good health.

The V gene is TRBV18, the J gene TRBJ1-1; D is unresolved. There are 16 residues in the CDR3. Germline CDR1 reads KGHSH; CDR2 reads LQKENI. Trimming took 1 base from V and 1 from J, leaving 13 bases between them. In DNA form, the CDR3 reads TGTGCCAGCTCACCACTCCAACCGGGAGCGAACACTGAAGCTTTCTTT. It specifies CASSPLQPGANTEAFF.

The chain combines TRBV5-1 with TRBJ2-2; perhaps TRBD1 as D (5 bases). The CDR3 has 16 residues. CDR1 is SGHRS and CDR2 is YFSETQ in the germline V gene. V was clipped by 0 bases and J by 1 base, with 10 bases between them. CDR3 in amino acids: CASSLGFQGNTGELFF. CDR3 bases: TGCGCCAGCAGCTTGGGATTCCAGGGGAACACCGGGGAGCTGTTTTTT.

This clone has just a few counts. The chain is built from TRBV25-1 and TRBJ1-2; possible D gene TRBD1, 5 bases. The CDR3 is 14 residues long. Between the trimmed V and J ends, which lost 2 bases and 4 bases, there was a span of 11 bases. Germline V gene data show CDR1 as MGHDK and CDR2 as SYGVNS. The CDR3, as DNA: TGTGCCAGCAGTGAAATTGGGGGAGGCTATGGCTACACCTTC. This encodes CASSEIGGGYGYTF.

A note on this clone: Other DNA sequences within the sample encode an identical CDR3. The chain recombines TRBV27 with TRBJ2-2, with D possibly matching TRBD2 (6 bases). In germline, CDR1 is MNHEY, CDR2 SMNVEV (reference sequence). This CDR3 is 16 amino acids long. Trimming shortened V by 2 bases and J by 1 base, and 11 bases separated the two germline ends. The CDR3 nucleotides are TGTGCCAGCAGTTTAATCGGGACTTTGAACACCGGGGAGCTGTTTTTT. This sequence encodes CASSLIGTLNTGELFF.

The chain links TRBV10-3 to TRBJ1-2, with 9 bases matching TRBD1. This CDR3 is 13 amino acids long. Germline V lookup: CDR1 ENHRY, CDR2 SYGVKD. V lost 10 bases and J lost 7; bases outside the gene matches: 10. This CDR3 reads CATRLPGQGGYTF. The CDR3 coding sequence is TGTGCCACCCGCCTTCCGGGACAGGGTGGCTACACCTTC.